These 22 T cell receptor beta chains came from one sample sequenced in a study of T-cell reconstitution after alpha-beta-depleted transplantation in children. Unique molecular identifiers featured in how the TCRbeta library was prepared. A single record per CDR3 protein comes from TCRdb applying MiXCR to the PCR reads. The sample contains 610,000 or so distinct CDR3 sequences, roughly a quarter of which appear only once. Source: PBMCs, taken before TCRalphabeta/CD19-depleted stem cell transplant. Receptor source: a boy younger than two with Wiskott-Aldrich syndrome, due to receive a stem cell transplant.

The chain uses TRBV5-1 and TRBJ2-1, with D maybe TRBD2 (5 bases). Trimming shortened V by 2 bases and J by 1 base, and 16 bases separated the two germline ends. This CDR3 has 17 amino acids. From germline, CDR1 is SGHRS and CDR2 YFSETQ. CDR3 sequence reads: CASSFGNVGKSYNEQFF. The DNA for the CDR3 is TGCGCCAGCAGCTTCGGGAATGTAGGAAAGTCCTACAATGAGCAGTTCTTC.

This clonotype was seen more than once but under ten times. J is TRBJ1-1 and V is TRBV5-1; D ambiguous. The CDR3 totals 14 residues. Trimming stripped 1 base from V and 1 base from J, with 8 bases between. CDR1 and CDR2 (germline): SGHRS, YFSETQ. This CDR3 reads CASSLRGPNTEAFF. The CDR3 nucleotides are TGCGCCAGCAGCTTGCGCGGGCCGAACACTGAAGCTTTCTTT.

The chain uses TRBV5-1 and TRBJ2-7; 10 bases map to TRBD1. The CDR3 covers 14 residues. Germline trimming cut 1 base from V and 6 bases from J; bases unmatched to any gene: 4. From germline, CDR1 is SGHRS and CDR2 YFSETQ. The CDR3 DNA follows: TGCGCCAGCAGCTTGCTGGGACAGGGGAGCGAGCAGTACTTC. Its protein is CASSLLGQGSEQYF.

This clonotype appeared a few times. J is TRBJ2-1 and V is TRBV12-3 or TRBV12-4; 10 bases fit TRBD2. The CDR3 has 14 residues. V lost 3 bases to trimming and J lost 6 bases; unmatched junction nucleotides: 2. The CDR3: CASSFRTSGNEQFF. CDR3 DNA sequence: TGTGCCAGCAGTTTCCGGACTAGCGGCAATGAGCAGTTCTTC.

CDR3 DNA: TGTGCCAGCGGTAGAGGGGAGAATACAGATACGCAGTATTTT. It specifies CASGRGENTDTQYF. This rearrangement joins TRBV6-1 to TRBJ2-3, with D perhaps TRBD1 or TRBD2 (5 bases each). CDR1 is MNHNS and CDR2 is SASEGT in the germline V gene. V was clipped by 8 bases and J by 3 bases, with 15 bases between them. The CDR3 is 14 amino acids.

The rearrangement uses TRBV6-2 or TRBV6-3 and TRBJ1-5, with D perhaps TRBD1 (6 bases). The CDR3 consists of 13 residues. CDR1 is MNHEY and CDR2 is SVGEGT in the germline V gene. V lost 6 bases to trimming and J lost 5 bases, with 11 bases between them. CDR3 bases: TGTGCCAGCAGCCATGGACAGCATCAGCCCCAGCATTTT. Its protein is CASSHGQHQPQHF.

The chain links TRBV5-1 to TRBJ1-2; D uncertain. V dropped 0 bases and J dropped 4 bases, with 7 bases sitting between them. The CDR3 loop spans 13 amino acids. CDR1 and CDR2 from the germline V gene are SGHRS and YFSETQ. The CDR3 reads CASSLGSFYGYTF. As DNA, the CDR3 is TGCGCCAGCAGCTTGGGTAGCTTCTATGGCTACACCTTC.

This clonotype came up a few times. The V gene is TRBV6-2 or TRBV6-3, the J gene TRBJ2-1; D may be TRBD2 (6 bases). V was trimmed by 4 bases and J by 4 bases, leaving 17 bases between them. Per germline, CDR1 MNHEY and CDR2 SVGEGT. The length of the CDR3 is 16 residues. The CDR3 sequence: CASSSLVAGLYNEQFF. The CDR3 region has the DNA TGTGCCAGCAGTTCCTTGGTCGCGGGACTGTACAATGAGCAGTTCTTC.

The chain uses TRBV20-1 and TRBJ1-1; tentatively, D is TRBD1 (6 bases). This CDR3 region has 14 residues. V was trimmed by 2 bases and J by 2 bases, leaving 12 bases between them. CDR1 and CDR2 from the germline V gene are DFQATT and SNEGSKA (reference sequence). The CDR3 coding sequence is TGCAGTGCTAGAAACAGGGTTAGTAACACTGAAGCTTTCTTT. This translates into CSARNRVSNTEAFF.

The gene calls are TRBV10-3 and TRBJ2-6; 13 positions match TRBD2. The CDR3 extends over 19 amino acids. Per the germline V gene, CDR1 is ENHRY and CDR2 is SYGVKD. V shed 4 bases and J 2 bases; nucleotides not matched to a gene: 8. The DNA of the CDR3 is TGTGCCATCAGTGCCCCACTAGCGGGAGGGCCCCCTGGGGCCAACGTCCTGACTTTC. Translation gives CAISAPLAGGPPGANVLTF.

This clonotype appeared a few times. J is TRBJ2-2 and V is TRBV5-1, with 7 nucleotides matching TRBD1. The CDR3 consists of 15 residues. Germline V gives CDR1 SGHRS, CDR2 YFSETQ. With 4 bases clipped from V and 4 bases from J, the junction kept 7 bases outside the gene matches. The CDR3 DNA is TGCGCCAGCAGCCCTCGGGACAGCCTCACCGGGGAGCTGTTTTTT. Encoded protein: CASSPRDSLTGELFF. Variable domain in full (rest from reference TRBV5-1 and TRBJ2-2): KAGVTQTPRYLIKTRGQQVTLSCSPISGHRSVSWYQQTPGQGLQFLFEYFSETQRNKGNFPGRFSGRQFSNSRSEMNVSTLELGDSALYLCASSPRDSLTGELFFGEGSRLTVL.

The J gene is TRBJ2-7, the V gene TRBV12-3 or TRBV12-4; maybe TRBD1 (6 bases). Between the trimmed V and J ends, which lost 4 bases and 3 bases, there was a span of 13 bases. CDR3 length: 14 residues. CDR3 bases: TGTGCCAGCAGTTATTTGGACAGAAGCTACGAGCAGTACTTC. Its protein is CASSYLDRSYEQYF.

CDR3 sequence reads: CASSLALGTGGGNQPQHF. The CDR3 nucleotides read TGTGCCAGCAGCTTAGCGCTGGGGACAGGGGGTGGCAATCAGCCCCAGCATTTT. J is TRBJ1-5 and V is TRBV11-1; 11 positions agree with TRBD1. V lost 0 bases and J lost 2; bases outside the gene matches: 6. This CDR3 has 18 residues. Germline V gene lookup returns CDR1 SGHAT and CDR2 FQDESV (reference sequence).

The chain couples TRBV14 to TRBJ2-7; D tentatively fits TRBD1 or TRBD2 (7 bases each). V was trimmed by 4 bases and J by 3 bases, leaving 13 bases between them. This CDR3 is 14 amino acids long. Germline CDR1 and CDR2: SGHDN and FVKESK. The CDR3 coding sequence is TGTGCCAGCAGCCCGAGCGGGACAGACTACGAGCAGTACTTC. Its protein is CASSPSGTDYEQYF.

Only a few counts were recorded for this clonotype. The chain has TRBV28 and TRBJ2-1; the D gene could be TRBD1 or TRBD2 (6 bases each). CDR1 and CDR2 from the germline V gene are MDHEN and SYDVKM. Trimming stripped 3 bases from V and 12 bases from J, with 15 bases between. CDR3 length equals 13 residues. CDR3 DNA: TGTGCCAGCAGTTTTCGGGGGCCTAATCGGCAGTTCTTC. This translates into CASSFRGPNRQFF.

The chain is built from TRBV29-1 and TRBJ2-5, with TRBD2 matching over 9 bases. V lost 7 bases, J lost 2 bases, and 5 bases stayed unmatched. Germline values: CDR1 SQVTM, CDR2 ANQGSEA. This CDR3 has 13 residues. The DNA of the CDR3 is TGCAGCGCAGGTAGCGGGGGACAAGAGACCCAGTACTTC. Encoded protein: CSAGSGGQETQYF.

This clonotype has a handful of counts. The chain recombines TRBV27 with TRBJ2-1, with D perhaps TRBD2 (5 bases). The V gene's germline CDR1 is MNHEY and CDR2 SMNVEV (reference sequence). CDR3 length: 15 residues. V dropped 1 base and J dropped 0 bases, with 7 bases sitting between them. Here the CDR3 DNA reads TGTGCCAGCAGTTTATTAGCGAACTCCTACAATGAGCAGTTCTTC. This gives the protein CASSLLANSYNEQFF.

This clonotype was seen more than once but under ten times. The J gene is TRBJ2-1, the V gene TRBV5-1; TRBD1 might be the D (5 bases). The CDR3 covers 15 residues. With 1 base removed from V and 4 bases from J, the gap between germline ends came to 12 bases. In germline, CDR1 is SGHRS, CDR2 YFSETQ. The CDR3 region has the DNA TGCGCCAGCAGCTTGCCAGGGCTTGCTTACAATGAGCAGTTCTTC. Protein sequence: CASSLPGLAYNEQFF.

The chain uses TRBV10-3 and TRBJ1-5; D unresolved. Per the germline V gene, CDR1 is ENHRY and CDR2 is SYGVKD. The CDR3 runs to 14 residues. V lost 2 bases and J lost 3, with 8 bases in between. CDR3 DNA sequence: TGTGCCATCAGTGAGGTACACCCCAATCAGCCCCAGCATTTT. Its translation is CAISEVHPNQPQHF.

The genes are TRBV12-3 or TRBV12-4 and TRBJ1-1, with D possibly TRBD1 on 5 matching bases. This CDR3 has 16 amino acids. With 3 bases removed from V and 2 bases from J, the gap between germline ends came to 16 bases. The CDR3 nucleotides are TGTGCCAGCAGTTTTGGGGACGTAGTTATCAACACTGAAGCTTTCTTT. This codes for CASSFGDVVINTEAFF.

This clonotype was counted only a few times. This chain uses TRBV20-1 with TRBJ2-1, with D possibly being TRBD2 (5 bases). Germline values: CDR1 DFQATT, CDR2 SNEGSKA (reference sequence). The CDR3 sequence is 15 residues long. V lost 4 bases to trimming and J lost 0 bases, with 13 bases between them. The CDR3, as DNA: TGCAGTGCTAAACCACTAGGAAGCTCCTACAATGAGCAGTTCTTC. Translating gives CSAKPLGSSYNEQFF.

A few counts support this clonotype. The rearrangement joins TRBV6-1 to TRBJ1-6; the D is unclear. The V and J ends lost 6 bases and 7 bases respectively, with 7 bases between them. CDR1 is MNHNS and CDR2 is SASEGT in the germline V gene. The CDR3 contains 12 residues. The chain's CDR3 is CASSRINSPLHF. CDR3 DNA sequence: TGTGCCAGCAGCCGTATAAATTCACCCCTCCACTTT.